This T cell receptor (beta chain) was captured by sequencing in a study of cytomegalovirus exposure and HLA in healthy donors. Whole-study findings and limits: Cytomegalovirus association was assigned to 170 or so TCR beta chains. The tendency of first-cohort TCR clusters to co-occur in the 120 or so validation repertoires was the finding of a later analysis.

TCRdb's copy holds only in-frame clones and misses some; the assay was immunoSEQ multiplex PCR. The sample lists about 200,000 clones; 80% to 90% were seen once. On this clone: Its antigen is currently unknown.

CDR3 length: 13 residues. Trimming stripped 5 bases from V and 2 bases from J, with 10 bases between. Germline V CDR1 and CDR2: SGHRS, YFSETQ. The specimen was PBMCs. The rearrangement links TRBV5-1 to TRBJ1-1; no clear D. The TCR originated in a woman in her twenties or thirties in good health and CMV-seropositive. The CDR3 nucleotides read TGCGCCAGCAGTATAGCAGACAACACTGAAGCTTTCTTT. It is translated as CASSIADNTEAFF.